The 29 T cell receptor beta chains in this list originate from one sample, sequenced in a study of blood T cells in healthy people across ages. Next came a second PCR, run for about 6 to 11 cycles, which used a sample-barcoded 5' primer along with a J-beta primer mix. TCRdb reanalysed the 5' RACE reads using MiXCR and keeps one entry per CDR3 protein. The sample has about 1,500,000 distinct CDR3 sequences, 28% seen once; the top ten hold 7.7%. Sequenced: blood. All receptors come from a woman in her thirties in good health.

The V gene is TRBV28, the J gene TRBJ1-5; D is perhaps TRBD1 (6 bases). This CDR3 spans 16 amino acids. The germline V and J ends were trimmed by 3 bases and 2 bases, with 14 bases remaining between them. Germline V gene data show CDR1 as MDHEN and CDR2 as SYDVKM. CDR3 residues: CASSFSGARGNQPQHF. The CDR3 DNA follows: TGTGCCAGCAGTTTTTCAGGGGCGAGGGGCAATCAGCCCCAGCATTTT. The whole variable domain, remainder taken from reference TRBV28 and TRBJ1-5, is DVKVTQSSRYLVKRTGEKVFLECVQDMDHENMFWYRQDPGLGLRLIYFSYDVKMKEKGDIPEGYSVSREKKERFSLILESASTNQTSMYLCASSFSGARGNQPQHFGDGTRLSIL.

In this sample, this clonotype turned up many times. CDR3 DNA: TGCGCCAGCAGTGAGTCGGGGACACACAATGAGCAGTTCTTC. This codes for CASSESGTHNEQFF. The chain is built from TRBV10-1 and TRBJ2-1; possible D gene TRBD1, 6 bases. The germline gives CDR1 WNHNN, CDR2 SYGVQD (reference sequence). V lost 0 bases and J lost 5, with 8 bases in between. The CDR3 sequence is 14 residues long.

Turning to this clonotype: One junction end does not reproduce the germline sequence, and a read error may be involved. The rearrangement uses TRBV4-3 and TRBJ2-4, with TRBD1 matching over 8 bases. CDR1 and CDR2 (germline): LGHNA, YSLEER. The CDR3 is 15 residues long. The CDR3 is CAISQGTGGENIQYF. Here the CDR3 DNA reads TGCGCCATCAGCCAAGGGACAGGCGGGGAAAACATTCAGTACTTC.

There are many counts of this clonotype. This rearrangement joins TRBV5-1 to TRBJ2-1, with D possibly TRBD2 on 6 matching bases. The CDR3 loop spans 14 amino acids. Germline-derived CDR1 and CDR2 are SGHRS and YFSETQ. V shed 4 bases and J shed 6 bases, with 14 bases lying between them. The CDR3 nucleotides are TGCGCCAGCAGCACCAGTGTGGGGGGCAATGAGCAGTTCTTC. Residues: CASSTSVGGNEQFF.

This clonotype was seen a handful of times. The rearrangement links TRBV24-1 to TRBJ1-3, with a tentative D call TRBD1 (5 bases). Germline values: CDR1 KGHDR, CDR2 SFDVKD. This CDR3 spans 18 amino acids. V gave up 12 bases and J gave up 0 bases, with 26 bases separating them. The CDR3 region is CAPPGRITPFSSGNTIYF. The CDR3 nucleotides are TGTGCCCCCCCGGGACGGATTACTCCTTTTAGCTCTGGAAACACCATATATTTT.

This clonotype occurred a few times. The V gene is TRBV12-3 or TRBV12-4, the J gene TRBJ2-5; D possibly corresponds to TRBD1 (7 bases). Trimming removed 2 bases from V and 5 bases from J, with 24 bases in between. This CDR3 comprises 18 residues. The CDR3 DNA is TGTGCCAGCAGTTTAACCGACCCCGCTCTCGGGGGACAGGAGACCCAGTACTTC. As protein: CASSLTDPALGGQETQYF.

This clonotype was detected many times. The chain is built from TRBV12-3 or TRBV12-4 and TRBJ1-2; a weak D match, TRBD1 (6 bases). This CDR3 is 15 amino acids long. V gave up 6 bases and J gave up 5 bases, with 19 bases separating them. CDR3 DNA: TGTGCCAGCAGCCCTATGACAGGCGCCCCATATGGCTACACCTTC. Its protein product is CASSPMTGAPYGYTF.

This clonotype has only a few counts. V is TRBV20-1 and J is TRBJ1-4, with D uncertain. This CDR3 spans 13 amino acids. With 1 base removed from V and 4 bases from J, the gap between germline ends came to 7 bases. The germline gives CDR1 DFQATT, CDR2 SNEGSKA (reference sequence). The CDR3 bases are TGCAGTGCTAGAGGGGCGGGTAATGAAAAACTGTTTTTT. This encodes CSARGAGNEKLFF.

This clonotype was seen a handful of times. The missing conserved phenylalanine or tryptophan at the end of this CDR3 makes a read error likely. The chain combines TRBV20-1 with TRBJ2-3; D is uncertain. This CDR3 is 14 amino acids long. The V gene's germline CDR1 is DFQATT and CDR2 SNEGSKA (reference sequence). The germline V and J ends were trimmed by 6 bases and 4 bases, with 17 bases remaining between them. In DNA, the CDR3 is TGCAGTGCCCCGGATTCCTCGGCGTCAGATACGCAGTATTTG. Its translation: CSAPDSSASDTQYL.

The genes are TRBV12-3 or TRBV12-4 and TRBJ1-3; perhaps TRBD1 as D (5 bases). Trimming took 4 bases from V and 4 from J, leaving 8 bases between them. The CDR3 length is 13 residues. The CDR3, as DNA: TGTGCCAGCAGTTCCTGGACAGGAAACACCATATATTTT. This sequence encodes CASSSWTGNTIYF.

The count of this clonotype is one. This chain uses TRBV7-8 with TRBJ1-3; the D is unclear. V lost 9 bases, J lost 0 bases, and 15 bases lay in between. The V gene's germline CDR1 is SGHVS and CDR2 FQNEAQ. The CDR3 length is 15 residues. The CDR3 DNA is TGTGCCAGTAGTCCCTGGGAGCGCTCTGGAAACACCATATATTTT. Amino acid sequence: CASSPWERSGNTIYF.

In its sample, this clonotype was seen a few times. The genes are TRBV7-2 and TRBJ1-6; TRBD1 is a possible D gene (6 bases). This CDR3 region has 14 residues. CDR1 and CDR2 (germline): SGHTA, FQGNSA. The ends were cut back, 6 bases at V and 13 bases at J, with 19 bases in the middle. The CDR3 DNA sequence: TGTGCCAGCAGTTCAGACAGGACAACGTGGCCCCTCCACTTT. Translating gives CASSSDRTTWPLHF.

The chain carries TRBV20-1 and TRBJ2-7; 9 nucleotides agree with TRBD2. CDR1 is DFQATT and CDR2 is SNEGSKA in the germline V gene (reference sequence). The CDR3 length is 12 residues. V shed 5 bases, J shed 5 bases, and the junction held 4 bases outside the gene matches. CDR3 in amino acids: CSAPRGGDEQYF. CDR3 sequence (DNA): TGCAGTGCTCCCCGCGGGGGGGACGAGCAGTACTTC.

This clonotype was seen only a few times. V is TRBV4-1 and J is TRBJ1-5; D call uncertain. V lost 2 bases and J lost 6, with 14 bases in between. Germline lookup yields CDR1 MGHRA and CDR2 YSYEKL. This CDR3 is built from 15 residues. DNA of the CDR3: TGCGCCAGCAGCCAAAAGCCCGCCCTGGGTCAGCCCCAGCATTTT. It is translated as CASSQKPALGQPQHF.

The chain combines TRBV12-3 or TRBV12-4 with TRBJ2-2; 12 bases match TRBD1. The CDR3 has 18 residues. V was pared by 5 bases and J by 5 bases, with 12 bases of the junction left unmatched. Written as DNA, the CDR3 is TGTGCCAGCAGTCCAACCTCCGGGACAGGGGGCAAGACCGGGGAGCTGTTTTTT. Its translation: CASSPTSGTGGKTGELFF.

The chain joins TRBV24-1 to TRBJ1-5, with TRBD1 matching over 9 bases. This CDR3 contains 14 residues. Germline trimming cut 9 bases from V and 5 bases from J; bases unmatched to any gene: 7. Germline-derived CDR1 and CDR2 are KGHDR and SFDVKD. CDR3 nucleotide sequence: TGTGCCACCCATTCGGGACAGGGTTATCAGCCCCAGCATTTT. It codes for CATHSGQGYQPQHF.

The chain joins TRBV18 to TRBJ1-1; D may be TRBD1 (6 bases). V gave up 5 bases and J gave up 3 bases, with 13 bases separating them. The CDR3 sequence is 14 residues long. The V gene's germline CDR1 is KGHSH and CDR2 LQKENI. The CDR3 DNA is TGTGCCAGCTCAAGGGGGGACGGTTACACTGAAGCTTTCTTT. Translating gives CASSRGDGYTEAFF.

At least ten counts were recorded for this clonotype. This sequence joins TRBV5-1 and TRBJ2-1; 8 nucleotides line up with TRBD1. This CDR3 is 15 amino acids long. Germline CDR1 reads SGHRS; CDR2 reads YFSETQ. With 3 bases clipped from V and 5 bases from J, the junction kept 7 bases outside the gene matches. The CDR3 reads CASSSGQGPHNEQFF. CDR3 in DNA: TGCGCCAGCAGCTCAGGACAGGGTCCCCACAATGAGCAGTTCTTC.

This clonotype has just a few counts. The genes are TRBV6-1 and TRBJ2-1, with TRBD2 matching over 11 bases. With 2 bases clipped from V and 4 bases from J, the junction kept 4 bases outside the gene matches. Germline CDR1 MNHNS, CDR2 SASEGT. The CDR3 is made up of 16 amino acids. The CDR3 coding sequence is TGTGCCAGCAGTGAAAGGGCTAGCGGGGGGTACAATGAGCAGTTCTTC. Translating gives CASSERASGGYNEQFF.

This clonotype has just a few counts. This sequence joins TRBV15 and TRBJ1-6, with TRBD1 identical over 8 bases. Germline V gene data show CDR1 as LNHNV and CDR2 as YYDKDF (reference sequence). V shed 5 bases, J shed 1 base, and the junction held 7 bases outside the gene matches. The CDR3 length is 17 residues. CDR3 amino acids: CATSPGGLRSYNSPLHF. The CDR3 DNA reads TGTGCCACCAGCCCAGGGGGCCTTAGGTCCTATAATTCACCCCTCCACTTT.

This clonotype occurred once. V usage is TRBV5-1 and J usage is TRBJ2-3, with no clear D. Germline loops: CDR1 SGHRS, CDR2 YFSETQ. The CDR3 length is 14 residues. Trimming took off 0 bases at V and 1 base at J, with 6 bases between the two ends. This chain's CDR3 is CASSLEPGTDTQYF. In nucleotides, the CDR3 is TGCGCCAGCAGCTTGGAACCGGGCACAGATACGCAGTATTTT.

The chain is built from TRBV20-1 and TRBJ1-6, with 7 bases aligning to TRBD1. Trimming cost V 6 bases and J 12 bases; bases outside gene matches: 14. This CDR3 comprises 14 residues. Germline V gene lookup returns CDR1 DFQATT and CDR2 SNEGSKA (reference sequence). CDR3 sequence reads: CSAQDRAARGPLHF. CDR3 DNA sequence: TGCAGTGCGCAAGACAGGGCGGCGCGGGGACCCCTCCACTTT.

This CDR3 reads CASSKTGQAHGYTF. CDR3 in DNA: TGTGCCAGCAGTAAAACCGGACAGGCCCATGGCTACACCTTC. The rearrangement links TRBV25-1 to TRBJ1-2; 7 bases align to TRBD1. The germline CDR1 and CDR2 sequences are MGHDK and SYGVNS. The trim removed 5 bases at V and 6 bases at J, leaving 9 bases unmatched. The CDR3 is 14 residues long.

V is TRBV15 and J is TRBJ2-7; the D gene is possibly TRBD2 (7 bases). CDR3 length: 15 residues. Germline-derived CDR1 and CDR2 are LNHNV and YYDKDF (reference sequence). V was clipped by 0 bases and J by 3 bases, with 12 bases between them. The CDR3 DNA is TGTGCCACCAGCAGAGAGCGGGGGCCGTTCTACGAGCAGTACTTC. Translation gives CATSRERGPFYEQYF. The whole variable domain, filled in from reference TRBV15 and TRBJ2-7, reads DAMVIQNPRYQVTQFGKPVTLSCSQTLNHNVMYWYQQKSSQAPKLLFHYYDKDFNNEADTPDNFQSRRPNTSFCFLDIRSPGLGDTAMYLCATSRERGPFYEQYFGPGTRLTVT.

This clonotype occurred a few times. The V and J genes are TRBV14 and TRBJ2-5; D uncertain. The CDR3 extends over 19 amino acids. CDR1 SGHDN and CDR2 FVKESK come from the germline V gene. V lost 0 bases and J lost 6, with 26 bases in between. As DNA, the CDR3 is TGTGCCAGCAGCCAAGATTCTAAAGTACGGACGGAAGGAAAGAAGACCCAGTACTTC. The encoded protein is CASSQDSKVRTEGKKTQYF.

The chain carries TRBV3-1 and TRBJ1-2; 7 nucleotides agree with TRBD1. Germline CDR1 LGHDT, CDR2 YNNKEL (reference sequence). The CDR3 has 14 residues. V was pared by 4 bases and J by 4 bases, with 6 bases of the junction left unmatched. The CDR3 loop is CASSRGQVFYGYTF. CDR3 nucleotides: TGTGCCAGCAGCCGCGGACAGGTCTTCTATGGCTACACCTTC.

The chain links TRBV12-3 or TRBV12-4 to TRBJ2-1; D remains unclear. Trimming shortened V by 6 bases and J by 6 bases, and 18 bases separated the two germline ends. The CDR3 loop spans 15 amino acids. The CDR3 reads CASRWTSRPGNEQFF. The CDR3 DNA is TGTGCCAGCAGATGGACCTCTCGACCGGGCAATGAGCAGTTCTTC.

This clonotype was detected a few times. This chain connects TRBV24-1 to TRBJ2-1; D tentatively reads TRBD1 or TRBD2 (5 bases each). CDR1 is KGHDR, CDR2 SFDVKD, per germline. The V and J ends lost 3 bases and 0 bases respectively, with 11 bases between them. CDR3 length equals 16 residues. The CDR3 here is CATSDPGTHSYNEQFF. For the CDR3, the DNA is TGTGCCACCAGTGATCCCGGGACGCACTCCTACAATGAGCAGTTCTTC.

This clonotype was detected only a few times. V is TRBV2 and J is TRBJ2-3, with no clear D. V was pared by 2 bases and J by 2 bases, with 5 bases between. This CDR3 contains 13 residues. Germline CDR1 reads SNHLY; CDR2 reads FYNNEI. The CDR3 nucleotides read TGTGCCAGCAGTGAACAGATCACAGATACGCAGTATTTT. Its translation: CASSEQITDTQYF.